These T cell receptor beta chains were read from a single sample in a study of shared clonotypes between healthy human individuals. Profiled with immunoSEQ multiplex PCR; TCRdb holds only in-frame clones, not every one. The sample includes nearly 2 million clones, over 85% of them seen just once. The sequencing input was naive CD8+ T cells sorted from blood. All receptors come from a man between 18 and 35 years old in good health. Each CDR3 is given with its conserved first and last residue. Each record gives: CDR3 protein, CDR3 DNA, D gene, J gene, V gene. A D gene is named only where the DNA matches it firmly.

cdr3_aa: CASSLEGGGSYEQYF
cdr3_nt: TGTGCCAGCAGCTTAGAGGGCGGGGGCTCCTACGAGCAGTACTTC
d_call: TRBD2
j_call: TRBJ2-7
v_call: TRBV11-2

cdr3_aa: CASSELAEETQYF
cdr3_nt: TGTGCCAGCAGTGAACTAGCGGAAGAGACCCAGTACTTC
d_call: TRBD2
j_call: TRBJ2-5
v_call: TRBV27

cdr3_aa: CASSSGGGTAYEQYF
cdr3_nt: TGCGCCAGCAGCTCGGGGGGCGGCACAGCCTACGAGCAGTACTTC
d_call: -
j_call: TRBJ2-7
v_call: TRBV5-1

cdr3_aa: CASESPPGIQETQYF
cdr3_nt: TGTGCCAGCGAATCCCCGCCAGGGATCCAAGAGACCCAGTACTTC
d_call: -
j_call: TRBJ2-5
v_call: TRBV28

cdr3_aa: CASSLSASHGNTEAFF
cdr3_nt: TGTGCCAGCAGTTTATCGGCCTCCCATGGGAACACTGAAGCTTTCTTT
d_call: -
j_call: TRBJ1-1
v_call: TRBV27

cdr3_aa: CASSAPGTAYEQYF
cdr3_nt: TGTGCCAGCAGTGCCCCCGGGACAGCCTACGAGCAGTACTTC
d_call: TRBD1
j_call: TRBJ2-7
v_call: TRBV28

cdr3_aa: CASSFRGRGNTIYF
cdr3_nt: TGTGCCAGCAGTTTCCGGGGGCGGGGAAACACCATATATTTT
d_call: -
j_call: TRBJ1-3
v_call: TRBV27

cdr3_aa: CATSNRLAESTDTQYF
cdr3_nt: TGTGCCACCAGCAACCGACTAGCGGAAAGCACAGATACGCAGTATTTT
d_call: TRBD2
j_call: TRBJ2-3
v_call: TRBV15

cdr3_aa: CASSLWGYSNQPQHF
cdr3_nt: TGTGCCAGCAGCTTGTGGGGGTATAGCAATCAGCCCCAGCATTTT
d_call: -
j_call: TRBJ1-5
v_call: TRBV5-4

cdr3_aa: CASSPTGPIYNEQFF
cdr3_nt: TGTGCCAGCAGCCCGACAGGGCCGATCTACAATGAGCAGTTCTTC
d_call: TRBD1
j_call: TRBJ2-1
v_call: TRBV7-9

cdr3_aa: CSVGLTGGLAGYPGTDTQYF
cdr3_nt: TGCAGCGTGGGACTTACGGGGGGACTAGCGGGATATCCCGGCACAGATACGCAGTATTTT
d_call: TRBD2
j_call: TRBJ2-3
v_call: TRBV29-1

cdr3_aa: CASSVTGGYEQYF
cdr3_nt: TGTGCCAGCAGCGTTACAGGGGGCTACGAGCAGTACTTC
d_call: TRBD1
j_call: TRBJ2-7
v_call: TRBV9

cdr3_aa: CATQLAGVEEQYF
cdr3_nt: TGTGCCACCCAACTAGCGGGAGTGGAAGAGCAGTACTTC
d_call: TRBD2
j_call: TRBJ2-7
v_call: TRBV10-3

cdr3_aa: CASSELGAAYEQYF
cdr3_nt: TGCGCCAGCAGTGAGCTAGGGGCCGCCTACGAGCAGTACTTC
d_call: -
j_call: TRBJ2-7
v_call: TRBV10-2

cdr3_aa: CASSQDRAGVGNIQYF
cdr3_nt: TGCGCCAGCAGCCAAGATAGGGCTGGTGTGGGAAACATTCAGTACTTC
d_call: -
j_call: TRBJ2-4
v_call: TRBV4-1

cdr3_aa: CASSLETSTDTQYF
cdr3_nt: TGTGCCAGCAGCTTAGAGACTAGCACAGATACGCAGTATTTT
d_call: -
j_call: TRBJ2-3
v_call: TRBV7-9

cdr3_aa: CASSGGQGWGYTF
cdr3_nt: TGTGCCAGCAGCGGCGGACAGGGTTGGGGCTACACCTTC
d_call: TRBD1
j_call: TRBJ1-2
v_call: TRBV7-9

cdr3_aa: CASSYSPGSQETQYF
cdr3_nt: TGTGCCAGCAGTTACTCACCAGGATCCCAAGAGACCCAGTACTTC
d_call: -
j_call: TRBJ2-5
v_call: TRBV6-6

cdr3_aa: CASSPGWRDATGELFF
cdr3_nt: TGTGCCAGCAGCCCGGGGTGGAGGGACGCGACCGGGGAGCTGTTTTTT
d_call: -
j_call: TRBJ2-2
v_call: TRBV7-2

cdr3_aa: CASSFQGPHEQYF
cdr3_nt: TGTGCCAGCAGTTTTCAGGGGCCCCACGAGCAGTACTTC
d_call: -
j_call: TRBJ2-7
v_call: TRBV27

cdr3_aa: CASSQAGDTQYF
cdr3_nt: TGCGCCAGCAGCCAAGCTGGGGATACGCAGTATTTT
d_call: -
j_call: TRBJ2-3
v_call: TRBV4-3

cdr3_aa: CASSRGIGMGQHF
cdr3_nt: TGTGCCAGCAGTCGAGGGATTGGGATGGGGCAGCACTTC
d_call: -
j_call: TRBJ2-7
v_call: TRBV25-1

cdr3_aa: CASSLAYFHEQFF
cdr3_nt: TGTGCCAGCAGCTTAGCTTACTTTCATGAGCAGTTCTTC
d_call: -
j_call: TRBJ2-1
v_call: TRBV13

cdr3_aa: CASSQGSGGGFEQYF
cdr3_nt: TGTGCCAGCAGCCAAGGTTCCGGGGGAGGATTCGAGCAGTACTTC
d_call: -
j_call: TRBJ2-7
v_call: TRBV4-2